The subject of this entry is one TCR beta chain. The sample holds a few counts of this clonotype. Which antigen it targets is not known. It has no much larger one-base neighbor in the sample; base qualities were not kept. V loses 1 base of germline sequence and J loses 0 bases, and the interval between the two ends is 7 bases. The germline V gene yields SGHTA for CDR1 and FQGNSA for CDR2. Measured from the cysteine to the phenylalanine, the CDR3 is 15 residues long. Only the CDR3 DNA stays, 45 bases, in frame from base 1. This record belongs to a study of HIV-infected patients and healthy controls (TCRdb year 2014). The method behind the library was 5' RACE. The run used an Illumina MiSeq. TCRdb passed the public sequencing reads through fastp at Q25 and MiXCR, retaining productive beta sequences. Merged by CDR3 protein, the rows form single entries marked with the most common genes and DNA. This sample lists 55,000 to 70,000 distinct CDR3 sequences; roughly 21% were detected once. The leading ten clones occupy 1.1% to 1.5% of the sample.

The sequence links TRBV7-2 to TRBJ2-1; no D gene is confidently identified. This TCR was recovered from a human donor in good health. The sequenced sample consisted of CD4+ T cells from blood. The sequence in DNA is TGTGCCAGCAGCTTAGGAGTCCTCTCCTACAATGAGCAGTTCTTC. This codes for CASSLGVLSYNEQFF. When the CDR3 is completed using the reference TRBV7-2 and TRBJ2-1 genes on either side, the full variable domain is GAGVSQSPSNKVTEKGKDVELRCDPISGHTALYWYRQSLGQGLEFLIYFQGNSAPDKSGLPSDRFSAERTGGSVSTLTIQRTQQEDSAVYLCASSLGVLSYNEQFFGPGTRLTVL.